These T cell receptor beta chains were read from a single sample in a study of post-analysis software for immune sequencing data. A single record per CDR3 protein comes from TCRdb applying MiXCR to the PCR reads. Altogether under 900,000 distinct CDR3 sequences are present, about 57% being singletons, with the ten largest covering 4.6%. Sequencing input: blood. The source is a girl between 5 and 17 years old with multiple sclerosis. Each CDR3 is given with its conserved first and last residue. A D gene is named only where the DNA matches it firmly. The size field is filled for only some rows; it gives once, few, many or a size class.

TRBV27	-	-	TRBJ2-3	CASSPRQVSTDTQYF	TGTGCCAGCAGTCCCAGACAGGTTTCCACAGATACGCAGTATTTT
TRBV15	TRBD1	-	TRBJ2-1	CATSGQGYNEQFF	TGTGCCACCAGCGGACAGGGGTACAATGAGCAGTTCTTC
TRBV11-2	-	-	TRBJ2-5	CASSLDFGAMETQYF	TGTGCCAGCAGCTTAGACTTTGGGGCTATGGAGACCCAGTACTTC
TRBV20-1	-	-	TRBJ2-1	CSAPPGSVSYNEQFF	TGCAGTGCTCCCCCGGGCTCCGTTTCCTACAATGAGCAGTTCTTC
TRBV5-1	-	few	TRBJ2-7	CASSLWTESYEQYF	TGCGCCAGCAGCTTGTGGACGGAATCCTACGAGCAGTACTTC
TRBV7-9	-	few	TRBJ1-1	CASSTQTVNTEAFF	TGTGCCAGCAGCACCCAGACAGTGAACACTGAAGCTTTCTTT
TRBV20-1	-	few	TRBJ2-7	CSARFPGRLYEQYF	TGCAGTGCTAGATTTCCGGGACGGCTCTACGAGCAGTACTTC
TRBV20-1	-	once	TRBJ2-7	CSATKTVPYEQYF	TGCAGTGCTACGAAGACAGTCCCCTACGAGCAGTACTTC
TRBV18	-	-	TRBJ2-5	CASSPIAGADTGETQYF	TGTGCCAGCTCACCAATAGCAGGGGCGGATACGGGGGAGACCCAGTACTTC
TRBV7-8	TRBD2	-	TRBJ2-7	CASSPREGASGSYEQYF	TGTGCCAGCAGCCCCCGGGAGGGGGCTAGCGGGAGTTACGAGCAGTACTTC
TRBV20-1	-	-	TRBJ2-1	CSARPLAGSGEQFF	TGCAGTGCTAGACCGCTCGCAGGGTCCGGTGAGCAGTTCTTC
TRBV5-1	-	few	TRBJ2-7	CASSLAGSIAYEQYF	TGCGCCAGCAGCTTGGCTGGCAGTATAGCCTACGAGCAGTACTTC
TRBV5-8	-	-	TRBJ2-6	CASSLEGGGANVLTF	TGTGCCAGCAGCTTGGAGGGCGGTGGGGCCAACGTCCTGACTTTC
TRBV7-9	-	-	TRBJ1-2	CASSPQGFNYGYTF	TGTGCCAGCAGCCCCCAGGGTTTCAACTATGGCTACACCTTC
TRBV6-5	-	few	TRBJ1-2	CATKRGGGGYTF	TGTGCCACGAAACGTGGGGGAGGAGGCTACACCTTC
TRBV20-1	TRBD2	-	TRBJ2-1	CSASSSGRGYNEQFF	TGCAGTGCTAGCTCTAGCGGGAGGGGGTACAATGAGCAGTTCTTC
TRBV6-6	-	-	TRBJ1-1	CASSGHRNSTEAFF	TGTGCCAGCTCGGGACACCGAAACAGCACTGAAGCTTTCTTT
TRBV7-8	-	-	TRBJ2-5	CASSVRDSRKQETQYF	TGTGCCAGCAGCGTCCGGGACTCCCGGAAACAAGAGACCCAGTACTTC
TRBV20-1	-	-	TRBJ2-1	CSARVQSKGPIMRLYNEQFF	TGCAGTGCTAGAGTTCAGAGTAAGGGGCCGATTATGCGACTTTACAATGAGCAGTTCTTC
TRBV29-1	-	-	TRBJ2-1	CSVEPEPSYNEQFF	TGCAGCGTTGAGCCTGAGCCCTCCTACAATGAGCAGTTCTTC
TRBV7-9	TRBD2	-	TRBJ2-7	CASSPQAGTTYEQYF	TGTGCCAGCAGTCCTCAAGCGGGAACGACCTACGAGCAGTACTTC
TRBV7-6	TRBD1	few	TRBJ2-7	CASSLGFPGQGYSNSYEQYF	TGTGCCAGCAGCTTAGGATTTCCGGGACAGGGCTATTCAAACTCCTACGAGCAGTACTTC